The 14 T cell receptor beta chains reported below all come from one sample, sequenced in a study of cytomegalovirus exposure and HLA in healthy donors. Method: immunoSEQ multiplex PCR; TCRdb's copy keeps in-frame clones and lacks some. The sample gives about 160,000 clones, about 90% of which show up once; approximately 10% is in the top ten. The sequencing sample was made of PBMCs. The receptor set was obtained from a woman between 18 and 29 years old in good health and CMV-seropositive.

This clone was picked up one time. The chain joins TRBV7-9 to TRBJ2-2, with 11 bases identical to TRBD2. The V and J ends lost 6 bases and 3 bases, in that order; junction bases with no gene match: 6. CDR1 and CDR2 (germline): SEHNR, FQNEAQ (reference sequence). The CDR3 runs 16 residues. The CDR3 bases are TGTGCCAGCAGGAAACTAGCGGGAGAGGACACCGGGGAGCTGTTTTTT. It specifies CASRKLAGEDTGELFF.

This sequence joins TRBV6-5 and TRBJ2-7, with D perhaps TRBD1 (6 bases). V was clipped by 2 bases and J by 5 bases, with 13 bases between them. Germline CDR1 is MNHEY and CDR2 is SVGAGI. The CDR3 has 14 residues. The CDR3 region has the DNA TGTGCCAGCAGTTACACAGGGACGAGAAACGAGCAGTACTTC. Amino acid sequence: CASSYTGTRNEQYF.

The chain has TRBV6-1 and TRBJ2-3; 10 bases fit TRBD2. Germline CDR1 MNHNS, CDR2 SASEGT. The CDR3 is made up of 16 amino acids. After removal of 4 bases from V and 3 bases from J, the junction contained 7 bases not matched to a gene. This chain's CDR3 is CASSAASGSGTDTQYF. CDR3 nucleotides: TGTGCCAGCAGTGCGGCTAGCGGGAGTGGGACAGATACGCAGTATTTT.

The gene calls are TRBV7-6 and TRBJ2-7; possible D gene TRBD2, 5 bases. The length of the CDR3 is 14 residues. Germline CDR1 SGHVS, CDR2 FNYEAQ. The V end was cut by 1 base, the J end by 3 bases, with 10 bases between. CDR3 amino acids: CASSLDPSGYEQYF. DNA for the CDR3: TGTGCCAGCAGCTTAGACCCAAGCGGCTACGAGCAGTACTTC.

The chain couples TRBV11-2 to TRBJ2-7; 8 nucleotides align to TRBD2. There are 15 residues in the CDR3. The trim removed 5 bases at V and 6 bases at J, leaving 12 bases unmatched. Looked up from germline, CDR1 is SGHAT and CDR2 is FQNNGV. CDR3 protein: CASSRGVSGVGEQYF. In DNA, the CDR3 is TGTGCCAGCAGCAGAGGGGTTAGCGGGGTTGGCGAGCAGTACTTC.

This clone came up a few times. This sequence joins TRBV4-2 and TRBJ1-2; D might be TRBD1 (5 bases). There are 12 residues in the CDR3. V was pared by 5 bases and J by 7 bases, with 11 bases between. Germline V gene data show CDR1 as LGHNA and CDR2 as YNFKEQ. The CDR3 nucleotides read TGTGCCAGCAGCTGGGGGACTTTTGGCTACACCTTC. Translating gives CASSWGTFGYTF.

Only a few counts were recorded for this clone. The chain has TRBV30 and TRBJ1-5; D is ambiguous. CDR3 length: 14 residues. V was pared by 2 bases and J by 0 bases, with 8 bases between. The germline V gene encodes CDR1 GTSNPN and CDR2 SVGIG (reference sequence). CDR3 bases: TGTGCCTGGAGTACGAGGGATAGCAATCAGCCCCAGCATTTT. Translation gives CAWSTRDSNQPQHF.

The chain has TRBV9 and TRBJ2-7; the D gene is possibly TRBD2 (5 bases). Germline CDR1 reads SGDLS; CDR2 reads YYNGEE. This CDR3 contains 15 residues. Trimming cost V 3 bases and J 4 bases, with 17 bases left between them. The CDR3 nucleotides are TGTGCCAGCAGCGGAGGGCTGGGGAGCGCTTACGAGCAGTACTTC. Its translation: CASSGGLGSAYEQYF.

The chain links TRBV28 to TRBJ1-2, with D perhaps matching TRBD1 (5 bases). CDR3 length: 15 residues. The germline CDR1 and CDR2 sequences are MDHEN and SYDVKM. Trimming took off 2 bases at V and 4 bases at J, with 14 bases between the two ends. Written as DNA, the CDR3 is TGTGCCAGCAGTTTAGCTTCGGGGGGTTTCTATGGCTACACCTTC. Encoded protein: CASSLASGGFYGYTF.

The V call is TRBV2, the J call TRBJ2-7, with 9 bases aligning to TRBD2. V was clipped by 7 bases and J by 4 bases; unmatched bases: 2. Looked up from germline, CDR1 is SNHLY and CDR2 is FYNNEI. CDR3 size: 12 residues. DNA for the CDR3: TGTGCCAGCAAGCGGGAGGTATACGAGCAGTACTTC. This translates into CASKREVYEQYF.

The gene calls are TRBV7-6 and TRBJ1-1; the D gene is possibly TRBD1 (5 bases). CDR1 is SGHVS and CDR2 is FNYEAQ in the germline V gene. The CDR3 runs to 15 residues. Between the trimmed V and J ends, which lost 0 bases and 1 base, there was a span of 9 bases. The CDR3 loop reads CASSLAGPSNTEAFF. As DNA, the CDR3 is TGTGCCAGCAGCTTAGCGGGGCCTTCGAACACTGAAGCTTTCTTT.

J is TRBJ2-1 and V is TRBV9; TRBD2 matches 12 bases. CDR1 is SGDLS, CDR2 YYNGEE, per germline. With 3 bases clipped from V and 6 bases from J, the junction kept 7 bases outside the gene matches. This CDR3 contains 16 residues. The CDR3 nucleotides read TGTGCCAGCAGCGCCCTAGCGGGAGGGCCCGTCAATGAGCAGTTCTTC. Its translation: CASSALAGGPVNEQFF.

This chain joins TRBV11-3 and TRBJ2-1; 8 positions agree with TRBD1. After removal of 8 bases from V and 11 bases from J, the junction contained 8 bases not matched to a gene. The CDR3 spans 12 residues. Per the germline V gene, CDR1 is SGHNT and CDR2 is YENEEA. This CDR3 reads CASGGTGLKQFF. DNA for the CDR3: TGTGCCAGCGGGGGGACAGGCCTAAAGCAGTTCTTC.

The V gene is TRBV18, the J gene TRBJ2-2; D perhaps matches TRBD2 (7 bases). The CDR3 runs to 16 residues. The V and J ends lost 0 bases and 0 bases respectively, with 8 bases between them. From germline, CDR1 is KGHSH and CDR2 LQKENI. The CDR3 loop is CASSPPGGPNTGELFF. CDR3 coding DNA: TGTGCCAGCTCACCACCCGGGGGGCCGAACACCGGGGAGCTGTTTTTT.